This TCR beta chain was identified during a study of blood T cell repertoires in COVID-19 (dated by TCRdb to the early 2020s). Regarding the study in general: Samples from collaborators originated in the United States, Italy and Spain and spanned both the acute and convalescent phases of COVID-19. The material from the prospective study consisted of cDNA or gDNA derived from T cells, B-cell-depleted T cells, or PBMCs. Subjects who had been exposed to COVID-19, were actively infected with it, or had recovered from it provided the deeply sampled blood TCRbeta repertoires that made up the dataset. The repertoires were released in a freely available public database meant as a resource for research on the immune response to SARS-CoV-2. Samples were obtained from the ongoing ImmuneRACE study (first 160 participants) and from some 1,200 subjects provided by 6 global collaborators. A de-identified subject ID, COVID-19 status, age in years and sex were almost always included in the sample metadata. HLA class I and class II types, where available, came from metadata supplied by the sample provider rather than from assay-based typing. Overall results and qualifications from the work: The amount of clinical and demographic metadata varied by source and participant and was provided uncurated.

In Seattle, one collaborating source enrolled patients while the infection was active and tracked those patients longitudinally over the course of disease. Collaborating institutions collected whole blood in K2EDTA tubes following their own protocols. For TCRbeta analysis, collaborator samples were shipped as frozen whole blood, as isolated PBMCs, or as DNA extracted from either sample type. The immunoSEQ Assay, a bias-controlled multiplex PCR, was used to amplify TCRbeta CDR3 regions from genomic DNA. The authors processed their data as follows. Within the assay, amplification of reference gene primers was used to estimate how many nucleated cells each sample contained. Sequence reads were collapsed and filtered to measure the absolute abundance of every unique TCRbeta CDR3 rearrangement. For each sample, productive Simpson clonality was calculated as the square root of Simpson's diversity index over productive rearrangements. TCRdb re-hosts the immuneACCESS table, in-frame sequences only. Its copies lack some clones; in the studies checked, an unresolved V gene accounts for under half of them, and the cause for the rest is not known. V and J calls and clone size come straight from that table; D and trimming were deduced from the DNA. Recorded for this sample are approximately 170,000 clones; approximately 85% of them occurred a single time. Of the sample, 6.5% to 7.5% falls within the top ten clones.

Concerning this clone itself: What this receptor recognizes is not known. The record has no base qualities; no much larger clone is one base away. The same CDR3 arises from other DNA sequences in this sample as well.

Trimming takes 6 bases off V and 6 bases off J; junction bases not matched to a gene: 5. The CDR3, from cysteine to phenylalanine, totals 14 residues. Just the 42-base CDR3 DNA is kept, in frame starting at base 1. Per the germline V gene, KGHSH is the CDR1 and LQKENI is the CDR2. The source is a man older than 75 with COVID-19, enrolled during active disease. Sequenced input: peripheral blood. This chain joins TRBV18 to TRBJ1-5; TRBD1 fits 10 bases in the junction. The sequence in DNA is TGTGCCAGCTCTCTGGGACAGGGGCTTCAGCCCCAGCATTTT. It translates as CASSLGQGLQPQHF.